The 23 T cell receptor beta chains listed next were all sequenced from one sample in a study of beta chain features in type 1 diabetes. Study results and caveats: When Type 1 diabetes patients were examined, their TCRB CDR3s proved moderately but significantly shorter in all four CD4+ subsets.

The isolated RNA, all of it, was reverse transcribed, so expressed TCRB transcripts were what got sequenced. Only in-frame clones appear in the TCRdb table, and some are missing; sequencing was by immunoSEQ multiplex PCR. The profile shows under 250,000 clones, approximately 14% of them singletons. Antigens for these TCRs are unknown. The sample consisted of naive CD4+ T cells from blood. These TCRs come from a young man with type 1 diabetes.

The chain recombines TRBV4-1 with TRBJ2-2, with D perhaps matching TRBD2 (5 bases). The germline CDR1 and CDR2 sequences are MGHRA and YSYEKL. The V end lost 0 bases, the J end lost 0 bases, and 11 bases lay between the germline ends. The CDR3 has 17 amino acids. The CDR3 nucleotides are TGCGCCAGCAGCCAAGAGCCTAGCTCCGCGAACACCGGGGAGCTGTTTTTT. Translated: CASSQEPSSANTGELFF.

This clone was detected a few times. The chain joins TRBV30 to TRBJ1-5; 7 nucleotides align to TRBD1. The length of the CDR3 is 17 residues. Trimming removed 0 bases from V and 0 bases from J; junction bases left unmatched: 8. Germline-derived CDR1 and CDR2 are GTSNPN and SVGIG (reference sequence). CDR3 sequence reads: CAWSVPRGIYSNQPQHF. The CDR3 bases are TGTGCCTGGAGTGTACCCAGGGGGATTTATAGCAATCAGCCCCAGCATTTT.

In this sample, this clone turned up a few times. The V call is TRBV9, the J call TRBJ1-1; 8 bases agree with TRBD1. The CDR3 extends over 18 amino acids. J was trimmed by 2 bases and V by 0 bases; bases with no gene match: 12. Germline V gives CDR1 SGDLS, CDR2 YYNGEE. The CDR3 nucleotides are TGTGCCAGCAGCGTAGCCCTACAGGGGGAAGGATCTAACACTGAAGCTTTCTTT. Encoded protein: CASSVALQGEGSNTEAFF.

This clone has just a few counts. The chain uses TRBV29-1 and TRBJ1-2; D possibly corresponds to TRBD1 (6 bases). The V gene's germline CDR1 is SQVTM and CDR2 ANQGSEA. V was trimmed by 4 bases and J by 3 bases, leaving 15 bases between them. The CDR3 spans 14 residues. Written as DNA, the CDR3 is TGCAGCGTTGGGTCCCCGGGGGGGCACTATGGCTACACCTTC. Translating gives CSVGSPGGHYGYTF.

J is TRBJ1-4 and V is TRBV7-9; 8 bases fit TRBD1. CDR1 and CDR2 (germline): SEHNR, FQNEAQ (reference sequence). The ends lost 5 bases at V and 3 bases at J; junction bases unmatched: 5. The CDR3 has 15 residues. CDR3 residues: CASSVRQGSNEKLFF. CDR3 bases: TGTGCCAGCAGCGTCCGACAGGGGTCTAATGAAAAACTGTTTTTT.

The chain combines TRBV30 with TRBJ1-2; no clear D gene. The CDR3 totals 14 residues. V gave up 0 bases and J gave up 0 bases, with 8 bases separating them. From germline, CDR1 is GTSNPN and CDR2 SVGIG (reference sequence). The CDR3 here is CAWSVRRSNYGYTF. The DNA for the CDR3 is TGTGCCTGGAGTGTACGGAGGTCTAACTATGGCTACACCTTC.

This clone was found a few times. The chain joins TRBV5-1 to TRBJ2-5; 11 nucleotides match TRBD2. CDR3 length equals 16 residues. J was trimmed by 2 bases and V by 4 bases; bases with no gene match: 7. Germline loops: CDR1 SGHRS, CDR2 YFSETQ. The CDR3: CASSEATSGVQETQYF. CDR3 DNA: TGCGCCAGCAGCGAGGCGACTAGCGGGGTGCAAGAGACCCAGTACTTC.

The chain links TRBV2 to TRBJ1-5; D is unclear. The ends were cut back, 6 bases at V and 6 bases at J, with 12 bases in the middle. Germline values: CDR1 SNHLY, CDR2 FYNNEI. This CDR3 has 13 amino acids. CDR3 region: CASRAEGGQPQHF. CDR3 coding DNA: TGTGCCAGCAGAGCAGAAGGAGGTCAGCCCCAGCATTTT.

CDR3 sequence reads: CATSRDNPVTGTGANVLTF. The CDR3 DNA sequence: TGTGCCACCAGCAGAGATAATCCGGTGACAGGGACTGGGGCCAACGTCCTGACTTTC. V and J are TRBV15 and TRBJ2-6; TRBD1 agrees at 7 bases. Germline V CDR1 and CDR2: LNHNV, YYDKDF (reference sequence). V lost 0 bases and J lost 2; bases outside the gene matches: 10. This CDR3 is built from 19 residues.

This clone was counted between two and nine times. The chain is built from TRBV11-2 and TRBJ2-1, with 9 bases identical to TRBD2. With V trimmed by 2 bases and J by 5 bases, 7 bases remained unmatched. Germline V gene sequence: CDR1 SGHAT, CDR2 FQNNGV. The CDR3 is made up of 16 amino acids. Here the CDR3 reads CASSLSRLAGNNEQFF. In nucleotides, the CDR3 is TGTGCCAGCAGCTTATCTCGGCTAGCGGGGAACAATGAGCAGTTCTTC. Based on the CDR3 plus reference TRBV11-2 and TRBJ2-1, the full variable domain is EAGVAQSPRYKIIEKRQSVAFWCNPISGHATLYWYQQILGQGPKLLIQFQNNGVVDDSQLPKDRFSAERLKGVDSTLKIQPAKLEDSAVYLCASSLSRLAGNNEQFFGPGTRLTVL.

In this sample, this clone turned up a few times. The chain has TRBV27 and TRBJ1-5, with 8 nucleotides matching TRBD1. V was pared by 5 bases and J by 4 bases, with 10 bases of the junction left unmatched. From germline, CDR1 is MNHEY and CDR2 SMNVEV (reference sequence). CDR3 length: 16 amino acids. The CDR3 region has the DNA TGTGCCAGCAGTCCTTCCTGGACAGGGTCTAATCAGCCCCAGCATTTT. This gives the protein CASSPSWTGSNQPQHF.

This rearrangement joins TRBV2 to TRBJ1-1, with no clear D. CDR3 size: 13 residues. CDR1 SNHLY and CDR2 FYNNEI come from the germline V gene. Trimming left V 4 bases short and J 3 bases short, with 9 bases between. DNA for the CDR3: TGTGCCAGCAGTGGACGAGGGTACACTGAAGCTTTCTTT. Its translation is CASSGRGYTEAFF.

This clone was counted a few times. This chain uses TRBV5-6 with TRBJ2-1; D is perhaps TRBD2 (7 bases). Germline-derived CDR1 and CDR2 are SGHDT and YYEEEE. The CDR3 is 12 amino acids. Trimming shortened V by 5 bases and J by 6 bases, and 9 bases separated the two germline ends. The CDR3 DNA follows: TGTGCCAGCAGAAGGGGGGGCAATGAGCAGTTCTTC. This encodes CASRRGGNEQFF.

This clone was observed a handful of times. The V call is TRBV7-9, the J call TRBJ2-1; 9 nucleotides match TRBD1. Germline V gives CDR1 SEHNR, CDR2 FQNEAQ (reference sequence). V lost 5 bases to trimming and J lost 6 bases; unmatched junction nucleotides: 8. CDR3 length: 15 residues. CDR3 amino acids: CASSPRGQGSNEQFF. The CDR3 DNA reads as TGTGCCAGCAGCCCTAGGGGACAGGGATCCAATGAGCAGTTCTTC.

This clone has only a few counts. The genes are TRBV19 and TRBJ1-5, with 9 bases aligning to TRBD1. Trimming at V came to 7 bases and at J to 2 bases, leaving 9 bases not matched to a gene. The CDR3 is 16 residues long. Per germline, CDR1 LNHDA and CDR2 SQIVND (reference sequence). The CDR3 loop reads CASTPQQGAGNQPQHF. The CDR3 DNA is TGTGCCAGTACCCCGCAACAGGGGGCTGGCAATCAGCCCCAGCATTTT. Full variable domain (outside the CDR3, taken from reference TRBV19 and TRBJ1-5): DGGITQSPKYLFRKEGQNVTLSCEQNLNHDAMYWYRQDPGQGLRLIYYSQIVNDFQKGDIAEGYSVSREKKESFPLTVTSAQKNPTAFYLCASTPQQGAGNQPQHFGDGTRLSIL.

The sample holds a few counts of this clone. The chain joins TRBV30 to TRBJ2-1, with 7 bases fitting TRBD1. V lost 5 bases to trimming and J lost 4 bases; unmatched junction nucleotides: 5. This CDR3 comprises 13 residues. Germline V gene data show CDR1 as GTSNPN and CDR2 as SVGIG (reference sequence). The CDR3 sequence is CAWAPGQYNEQFF. CDR3 in DNA: TGTGCCTGGGCGCCGGGACAGTACAATGAGCAGTTCTTC.

This chain connects TRBV6-5 to TRBJ2-7, with 10 bases identical to TRBD2. The CDR3 covers 15 residues. The ends lost 6 bases at V and 2 bases at J; junction bases unmatched: 7. The germline V gene has CDR1 MNHEY and CDR2 SVGAGI. CDR3: CASRPGTSVAYEQYF. CDR3 in DNA: TGTGCCAGCAGGCCTGGGACTAGCGTCGCCTACGAGCAGTACTTC.

The J gene is TRBJ2-3, the V gene TRBV7-2, with no clear D. Germline-derived CDR1 and CDR2 are SGHTA and FQGNSA. The CDR3 covers 13 residues. V was trimmed by 2 bases and J by 6 bases, leaving 9 bases between them. The CDR3 is CASSLQDWDTQYF. The DNA for the CDR3 is TGTGCCAGCAGCTTACAAGACTGGGATACGCAGTATTTT.

In this sample, this clone turned up a few times. V and J are TRBV25-1 and TRBJ2-3; 8 positions match TRBD1. Per the germline V gene, CDR1 is MGHDK and CDR2 is SYGVNS. The CDR3 totals 16 residues. With V trimmed by 3 bases and J by 4 bases, 9 bases remained unmatched. The CDR3 is CASSDIAGGWADTQYF. The CDR3, as DNA: TGTGCCAGCAGTGATATCGCAGGGGGCTGGGCAGATACGCAGTATTTT.

The chain uses TRBV6-6 and TRBJ1-4, with TRBD1 matching 8 bases. The CDR3 length is 14 residues. Trimming cost V 7 bases and J 7 bases; bases outside gene matches: 8. The germline gives CDR1 MNHNY, CDR2 SVGAGI (reference sequence). Written as DNA, the CDR3 is TGTGCCAGCACTCCCCCGGGACAGGCTGAAAAACTGTTTTTT. Translating gives CASTPPGQAEKLFF.

This clone was detected a few times. The J gene is TRBJ2-3, the V gene TRBV11-2, with D perhaps TRBD2 (6 bases). Germline V lookup: CDR1 SGHAT, CDR2 FQNNGV. This CDR3 spans 15 amino acids. V lost 0 bases and J 3 bases, leaving 10 bases between the germline ends. CDR3 in amino acids: CASSLDGRGTDTQYF. The DNA of the CDR3 is TGTGCCAGCAGCTTAGACGGGAGAGGAACAGATACGCAGTATTTT.

This clone was seen a few times. The chain has TRBV9 and TRBJ2-7, with 8 bases aligning to TRBD1. Germline CDR1 reads SGDLS; CDR2 reads YYNGEE. V was clipped by 0 bases and J by 4 bases; unmatched bases: 3. This CDR3 has 14 residues. As DNA, the CDR3 is TGTGCCAGCAGCGTAGGGACAGGGAATTACGAGCAGTACTTC. It is translated as CASSVGTGNYEQYF. Supplemented by reference TRBV9 and TRBJ2-7, the full variable domain reads DSGVTQTPKHLITATGQRVTLRCSPRSGDLSVYWYQQSLDQGLQFLIQYYNGEERAKGNILERFSAQQFPDLHSELNLSSLELGDSALYFCASSVGTGNYEQYFGPGTRLTVT.

The chain is built from TRBV4-1 and TRBJ2-1, with TRBD2 matching over 7 bases. V was pared by 8 bases and J by 1 base, with 8 bases of the junction left unmatched. CDR3 length equals 15 residues. In germline, CDR1 is MGHRA, CDR2 YSYEKL. The CDR3: CASAPGGSSYNEQFF. The CDR3 DNA reads TGCGCCAGCGCCCCGGGCGGGAGTTCCTACAATGAGCAGTTCTTC.